This T cell receptor (beta chain) derives from a study of T cells in Graves' hyperthyroidism and ophthalmopathy (dated by TCRdb to between 2018 and 2021). For the study in its entirety: Peripheral blood samples were taken at initial diagnosis, before any treatment was given. To identify distinguishing TCR V-J signatures, a discovery cohort of 100 patients was used, comprising under 45 with Graves' ophthalmopathy and some 60 with stable Graves' hyperthyroidism. An independent validation cohort of about 19 hyperthyroidism patients and about 15 patients who later progressed to ophthalmopathy tested prospective prediction of ophthalmopathy. For training and testing, the 80 to 100 patients in the discovery cohort were randomly divided in a 7:3 ratio. Thyroid tissue and blood T-cell repertoires from about six Graves' hyperthyroidism patients were also compared in the study. Once sampling was done, hyperthyroidism patients were given methimazole at a starting dose of 30 mg daily, whereas ophthalmopathy patients were given high-dose intravenous methylprednisolone. TCR Vbeta CDR3 sequencing of roughly 140 peripheral blood samples (under 45 ophthalmopathy, around 80 hyperthyroidism and 17 progressor patients) is reported in the paper.

Stable Graves' hyperthyroidism was defined as the absence of progression to ophthalmopathy over 18 months of follow-up. The hyperthyroidism patients were between 18 and 65 years old and newly diagnosed, with a disease duration of less than 2 months. Any patient with an uncontrolled infection, another autoimmune disease, pregnancy or lactation was excluded. Diagnoses were established on the basis of clinical symptoms, serum thyroxine and TRAb, thyroid ultrasound, and orbital computed tomography. Ficoll-Paque density gradient centrifugation was used to isolate PBMCs from 9.5 to 10 ml of fresh peripheral blood. Trizol reagent was used to extract total RNA, and RNA quality was then checked on an Agilent 2100 Bioanalyzer. Cut back by 4 bases and 0 bases, the V and J ends lie 10 bases apart. As encoded in the germline V gene (reference sequence), CDR1 is LGHDT while CDR2 is YNNKEL. The cysteine opens and the phenylalanine closes a CDR3 of 15 amino acids. Just CDR3 DNA is preserved here, 45 bases in frame from base 1.

Amplification of TCR beta CDR3 regions was carried out from RNA transcripts. The first round of RT-PCR for the TCR CDR3 was performed with the HTBI primer set and the Qiagen OneStep RT-PCR kit. A second multiplex PCR round built the libraries, followed by size selection and purification. Libraries were sequenced paired-end with 100 bp reads on an Illumina HiSeq2000. As for how the authors treated the data: SOAPnuke was used to process the raw data, with reads discarded if the reads contained adapters or uncalled bases, had a mean Phred below 15, or lacked an exact constant-primer or identifier match. COPE v1.2.5 was used to merge high-quality paired reads, and clonotypes were defined as unique nucleotide sequences. Clonotypes were aligned to IMGT TRBV, TRBD and TRBJ reference segments using MiTCR v1.1. The analysis included only V-J combinations with a frequency above 0.0001, which together covered more than 99% of the repertoires. A TCS score was defined as the ratio of F50 (clonal expansion) to E x V (chaos), with BLOSUM62-based TCRdist applied between CDR3 peptides within each V-J. Welch's t-statistics and random forest reduced approximately 520 V-J features to roughly 13, which were used in a naive Bayes classifier (R e1071). The public reads were run again by TCRdb, first through fastp at Q25 and then through MiXCR, and only productive beta chains were kept. Duplicate CDR3 protein sequences are folded into a single record with the most common DNA and genes. TCRdb's processing, not the authors' own work, is the source of the V and J calls. The sample includes some 560,000 distinct CDR3 sequences, with 12% to 15% observed a single time. 11% to 15% of the sample rests with the top ten.

What the study reported, not specific to this receptor: Ophthalmopathy was separated from stable hyperthyroidism by a 13 V-J signature model, with just over 85% sensitivity and roughly 81% specificity obtained in cross-validation and 80%/75% obtained in testing. Most expanded thyroid clonotypes (frequency above 0.001) were also detected in blood, a finding suggesting that blood repertoires may reflect thyroid immune responses. Sample size was not statistically predetermined, and investigators were not blinded to group allocation. In validation, the model predicted progression to ophthalmopathy with roughly 66% sensitivity and less than 75% specificity, a median of 6.5 months before onset.

This clonotype was counted ten times or more. It has no known antigen specificity. It has no much larger one-base neighbor in the sample; base qualities were not kept. In this chain, TRBV3-1 is recombined with TRBJ1-3; the D gene is perhaps TRBD1, from 6 matching bases. Material: blood. The TCR comes from a woman aged 40 to 55 with Graves' hyperthyroidism. The DNA is as follows: TGTGCCAGCAGCCCTCTGGACAGCTCTGGAAACACCATATATTTT. Translated, it gives CASSPLDSSGNTIYF.